This T cell receptor (beta chain) was documented in a study of cytomegalovirus exposure and HLA in healthy donors. Turning to this clone: A single base is all that separates this from a far larger clone, so a read error is likely. The sample contains more than one DNA sequence encoding this CDR3.

The CDR3 is 14 residues long. In germline, CDR1 is MNHEY, CDR2 SMNVEV (reference sequence). A multiplex PCR was run with 60 Vbeta primers and 13 Jbeta primers. The repertoire was sequenced with immunoSEQ multiplex PCR; TCRdb's copy has only in-frame clones and lacks some. The table includes about 110,000 clones, approximately 73% detected once. Sequencing input: PBMCs. J is TRBJ1-1 and V is TRBV27; the D gene is possibly TRBD1 (6 bases). The sequence came from a man aged 40-50 years in good health and CMV-seronegative. The CDR3 loop is CASSFSQGGVEAFF. For the CDR3, the DNA is TGCGCCAGCAGTTTCTCACAGGGTGGGGTGGAAGCTTTCTTT.